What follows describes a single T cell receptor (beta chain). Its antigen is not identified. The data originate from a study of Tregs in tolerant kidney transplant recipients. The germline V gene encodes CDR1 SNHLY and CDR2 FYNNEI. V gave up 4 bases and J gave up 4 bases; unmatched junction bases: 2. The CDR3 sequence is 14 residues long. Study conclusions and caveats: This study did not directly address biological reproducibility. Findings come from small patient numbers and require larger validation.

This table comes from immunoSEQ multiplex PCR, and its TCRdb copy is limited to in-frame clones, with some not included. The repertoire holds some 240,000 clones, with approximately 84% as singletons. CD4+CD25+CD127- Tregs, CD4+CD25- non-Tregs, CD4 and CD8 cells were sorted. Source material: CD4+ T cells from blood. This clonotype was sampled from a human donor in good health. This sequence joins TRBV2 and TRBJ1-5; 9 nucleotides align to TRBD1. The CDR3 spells CASSGGQGNQPQHF. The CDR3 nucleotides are TGTGCCAGCAGTGGGGGACAGGGAAATCAGCCCCAGCATTTT.